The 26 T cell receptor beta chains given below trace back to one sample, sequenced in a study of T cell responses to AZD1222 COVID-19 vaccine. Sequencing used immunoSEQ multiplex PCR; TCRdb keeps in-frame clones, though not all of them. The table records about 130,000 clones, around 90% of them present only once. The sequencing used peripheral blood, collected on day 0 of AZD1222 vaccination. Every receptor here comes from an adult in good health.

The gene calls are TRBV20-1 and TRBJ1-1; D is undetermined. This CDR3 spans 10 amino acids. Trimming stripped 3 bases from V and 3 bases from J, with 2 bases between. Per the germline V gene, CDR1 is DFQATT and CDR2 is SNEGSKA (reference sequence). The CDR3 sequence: CSASDTEAFF. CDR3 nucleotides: TGCAGTGCTAGCGACACTGAAGCTTTCTTT.

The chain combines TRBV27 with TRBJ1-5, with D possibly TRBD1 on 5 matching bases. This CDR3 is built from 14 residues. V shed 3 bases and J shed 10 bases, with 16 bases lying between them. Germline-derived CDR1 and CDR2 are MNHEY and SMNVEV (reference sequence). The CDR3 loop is CASSLRDRLDPQHF. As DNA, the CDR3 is TGTGCCAGCAGTTTGAGGGACCGCCTTGACCCCCAGCATTTT.

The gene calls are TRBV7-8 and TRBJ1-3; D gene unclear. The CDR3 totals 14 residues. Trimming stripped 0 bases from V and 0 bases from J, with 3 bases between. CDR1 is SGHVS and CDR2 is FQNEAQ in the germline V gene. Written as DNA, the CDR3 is TGTGCCAGCAGCTTAGCTGTCTCTGGAAACACCATATATTTT. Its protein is CASSLAVSGNTIYF.

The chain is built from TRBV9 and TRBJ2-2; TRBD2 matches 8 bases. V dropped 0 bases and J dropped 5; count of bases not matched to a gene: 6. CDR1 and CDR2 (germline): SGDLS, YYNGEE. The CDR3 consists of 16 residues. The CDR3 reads CASSVARGGFTGELFF. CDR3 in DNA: TGTGCCAGCAGCGTAGCTCGCGGGGGGTTTACCGGGGAGCTGTTTTTT.

The CDR3 nucleotides are TGTGCCAGCAGCTACCGACAGGGAGAGGAGGACACTGAAGCTTTCTTT. It specifies CASSYRQGEEDTEAFF. The chain joins TRBV7-6 to TRBJ1-1; 7 nucleotides line up with TRBD1. The junction had 11 bases not matched to a gene; V was cut back by 4 bases and J by 3 bases. Germline V lookup: CDR1 SGHVS, CDR2 FNYEAQ. The CDR3 consists of 16 residues.

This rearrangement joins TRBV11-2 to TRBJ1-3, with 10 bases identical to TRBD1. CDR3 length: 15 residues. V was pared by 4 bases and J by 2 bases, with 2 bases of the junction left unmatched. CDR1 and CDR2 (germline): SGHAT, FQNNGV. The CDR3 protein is CASSYGTGAGNTIYF. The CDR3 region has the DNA TGTGCCAGCAGCTACGGGACAGGGGCTGGAAACACCATATATTTT.

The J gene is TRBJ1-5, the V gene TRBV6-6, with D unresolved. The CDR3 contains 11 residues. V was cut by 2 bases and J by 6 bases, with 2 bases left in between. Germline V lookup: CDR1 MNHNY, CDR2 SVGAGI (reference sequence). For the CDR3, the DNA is TGTGCCAGCAGTTACAGTCAGCCCCAGCATTTT. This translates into CASSYSQPQHF.

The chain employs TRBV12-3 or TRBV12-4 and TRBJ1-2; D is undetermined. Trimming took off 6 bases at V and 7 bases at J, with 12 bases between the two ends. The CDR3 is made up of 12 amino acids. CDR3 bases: TGTGCCAGCAGGGGAGGGAGGGCTGGCTACACCTTC. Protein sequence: CASRGGRAGYTF.

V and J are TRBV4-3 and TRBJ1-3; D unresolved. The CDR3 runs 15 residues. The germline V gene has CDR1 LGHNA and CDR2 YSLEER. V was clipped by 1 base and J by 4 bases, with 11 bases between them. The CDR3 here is CASSQALGIGNTIYF. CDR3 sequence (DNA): TGCGCCAGCAGCCAAGCCCTGGGCATAGGAAACACCATATATTTT.

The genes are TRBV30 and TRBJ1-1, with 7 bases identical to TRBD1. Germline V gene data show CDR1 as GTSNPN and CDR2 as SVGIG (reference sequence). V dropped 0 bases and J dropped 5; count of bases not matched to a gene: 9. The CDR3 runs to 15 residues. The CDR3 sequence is CAWSVEQGYRTEAFF. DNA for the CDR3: TGTGCCTGGAGTGTGGAACAGGGGTACCGAACTGAAGCTTTCTTT.

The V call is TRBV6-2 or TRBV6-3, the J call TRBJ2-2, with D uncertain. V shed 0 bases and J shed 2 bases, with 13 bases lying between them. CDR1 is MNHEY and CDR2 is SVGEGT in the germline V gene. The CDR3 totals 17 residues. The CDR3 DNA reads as TGTGCCAGCAGTTACTCCTCTAGGAAGGGAAACACCGGGGAGCTGTTTTTT. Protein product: CASSYSSRKGNTGELFF.

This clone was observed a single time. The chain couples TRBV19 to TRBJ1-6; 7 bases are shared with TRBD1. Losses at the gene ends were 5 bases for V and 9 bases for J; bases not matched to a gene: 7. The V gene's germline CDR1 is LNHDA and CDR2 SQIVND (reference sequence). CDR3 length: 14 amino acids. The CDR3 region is CASSVGQRGSPLHF. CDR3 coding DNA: TGTGCCAGTAGTGTGGGACAGCGGGGTTCACCCCTCCACTTT.

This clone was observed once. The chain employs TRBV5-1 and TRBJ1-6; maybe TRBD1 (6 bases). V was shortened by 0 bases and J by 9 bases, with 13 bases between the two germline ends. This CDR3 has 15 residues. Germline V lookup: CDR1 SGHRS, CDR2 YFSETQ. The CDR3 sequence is CASSLEGGRGSPLHF. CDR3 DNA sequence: TGCGCCAGCAGCTTGGAGGGGGGCCGAGGTTCACCCCTCCACTTT.

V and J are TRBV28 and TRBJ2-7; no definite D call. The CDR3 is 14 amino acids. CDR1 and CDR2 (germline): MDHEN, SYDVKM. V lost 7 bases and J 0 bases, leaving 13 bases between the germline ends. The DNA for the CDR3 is TGTGCCAGCATATGGGTTGTCGTCTCCTACGAGCAGTACTTC. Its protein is CASIWVVVSYEQYF.

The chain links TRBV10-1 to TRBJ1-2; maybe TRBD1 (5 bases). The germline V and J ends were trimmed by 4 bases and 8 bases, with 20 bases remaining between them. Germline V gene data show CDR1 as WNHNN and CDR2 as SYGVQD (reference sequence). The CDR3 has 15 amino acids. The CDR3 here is CASSGSDKGPGGYTF. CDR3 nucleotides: TGCGCCAGCAGTGGCTCGGACAAAGGTCCCGGCGGCTACACCTTC.

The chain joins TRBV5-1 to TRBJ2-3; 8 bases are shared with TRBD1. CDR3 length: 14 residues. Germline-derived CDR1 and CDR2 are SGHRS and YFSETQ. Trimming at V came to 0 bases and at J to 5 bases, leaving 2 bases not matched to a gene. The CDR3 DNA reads TGCGCCAGCAGCTTGGACAGGGGGATAGATACGCAGTATTTT. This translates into CASSLDRGIDTQYF. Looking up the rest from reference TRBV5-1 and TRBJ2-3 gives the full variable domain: KAGVTQTPRYLIKTRGQQVTLSCSPISGHRSVSWYQQTPGQGLQFLFEYFSETQRNKGNFPGRFSGRQFSNSRSEMNVSTLELGDSALYLCASSLDRGIDTQYFGPGTRLTVL.

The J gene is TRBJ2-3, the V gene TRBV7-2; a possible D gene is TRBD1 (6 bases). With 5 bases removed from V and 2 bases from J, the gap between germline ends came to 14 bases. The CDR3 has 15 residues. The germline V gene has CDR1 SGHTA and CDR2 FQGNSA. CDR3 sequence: CASSRDGQNTDTQYF. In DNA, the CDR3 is TGTGCCAGCAGCCGCGACGGACAGAACACAGATACGCAGTATTTT.

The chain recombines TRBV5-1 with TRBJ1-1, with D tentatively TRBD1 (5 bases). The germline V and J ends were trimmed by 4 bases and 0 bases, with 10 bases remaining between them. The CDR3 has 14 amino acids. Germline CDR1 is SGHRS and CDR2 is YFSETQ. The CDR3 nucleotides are TGCGCCAGCAGCCCCGACAGTTTGAACACTGAAGCTTTCTTT. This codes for CASSPDSLNTEAFF.

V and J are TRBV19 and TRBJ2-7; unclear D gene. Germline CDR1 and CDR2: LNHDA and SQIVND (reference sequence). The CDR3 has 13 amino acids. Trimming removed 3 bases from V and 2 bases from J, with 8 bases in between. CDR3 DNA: TGTGCCAGTAGTATGTGGGGAACCTACGAGCAGTACTTC. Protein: CASSMWGTYEQYF.

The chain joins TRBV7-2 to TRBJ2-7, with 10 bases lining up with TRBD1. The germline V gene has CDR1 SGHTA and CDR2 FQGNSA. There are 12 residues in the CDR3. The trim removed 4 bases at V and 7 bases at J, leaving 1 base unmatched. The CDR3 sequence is CASSWTGGEQYF. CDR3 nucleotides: TGTGCCAGCAGCTGGACAGGGGGTGAGCAGTACTTC. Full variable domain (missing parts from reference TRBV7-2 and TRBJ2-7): GAGVSQSPSNKVTEKGKDVELRCDPISGHTALYWYRQSLGQGLEFLIYFQGNSAPDKSGLPSDRFSAERTGGSVSTLTIQRTQQEDSAVYLCASSWTGGEQYFGPGTRLTVT.

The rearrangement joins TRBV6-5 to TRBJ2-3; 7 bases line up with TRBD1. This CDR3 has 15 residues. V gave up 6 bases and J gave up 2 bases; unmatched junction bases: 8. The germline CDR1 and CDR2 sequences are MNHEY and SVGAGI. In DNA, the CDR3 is TGTGCCAGCAGCGCCGGACAGGTGACCACAGATACGCAGTATTTT. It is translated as CASSAGQVTTDTQYF.

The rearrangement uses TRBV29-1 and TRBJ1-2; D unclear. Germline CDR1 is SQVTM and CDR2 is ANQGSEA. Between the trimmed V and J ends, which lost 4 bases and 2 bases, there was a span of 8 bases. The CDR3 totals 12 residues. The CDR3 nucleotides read TGCAGCGTTGTTCGTGAAAACTATGGCTACACCTTC. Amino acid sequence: CSVVRENYGYTF.

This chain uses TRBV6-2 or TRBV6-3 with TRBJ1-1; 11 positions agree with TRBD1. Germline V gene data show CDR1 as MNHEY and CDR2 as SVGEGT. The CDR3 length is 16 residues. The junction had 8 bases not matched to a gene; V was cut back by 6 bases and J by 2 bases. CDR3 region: CASSFRTGGFNTEAFF. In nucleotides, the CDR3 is TGTGCCAGCAGCTTTCGGACAGGGGGCTTTAACACTGAAGCTTTCTTT.

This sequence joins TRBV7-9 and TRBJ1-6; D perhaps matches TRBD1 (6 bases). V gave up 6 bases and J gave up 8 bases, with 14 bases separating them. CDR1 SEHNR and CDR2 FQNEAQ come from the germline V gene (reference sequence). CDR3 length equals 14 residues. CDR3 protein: CASSPVRGYSPLHF. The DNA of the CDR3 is TGTGCCAGCAGTCCGGTCAGGGGTTATTCACCCCTCCACTTT.

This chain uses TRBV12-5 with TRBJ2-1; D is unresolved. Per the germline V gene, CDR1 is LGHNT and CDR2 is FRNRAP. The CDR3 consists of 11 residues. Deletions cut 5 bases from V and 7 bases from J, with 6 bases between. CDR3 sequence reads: CASGQENEQFF. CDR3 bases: TGTGCTAGTGGTCAAGAGAATGAGCAGTTCTTC.

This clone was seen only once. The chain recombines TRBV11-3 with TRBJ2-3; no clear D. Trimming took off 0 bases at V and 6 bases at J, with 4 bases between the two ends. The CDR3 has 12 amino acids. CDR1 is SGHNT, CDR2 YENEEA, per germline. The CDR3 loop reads CASSLEADTQYF. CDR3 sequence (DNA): TGTGCCAGCAGCTTAGAAGCGGATACGCAGTATTTT.